This T cell receptor (beta chain) was retrieved from a study of blood T cell repertoires in COVID-19. Study summary: COVID-19 samples collected from the United States, Italy and Spain covered acute and convalescent phases.

This CDR3 has 13 amino acids. Germline CDR1 LNHNV, CDR2 YYDKDF (reference sequence). Data came from immunoSEQ multiplex PCR; TCRdb stores just in-frame clones and leaves some out. The sample shows about 200,000 clones, 65% to 90% of them seen only once. As for this clone: The junction departs from the called germline gene at one end, perhaps through a read error.

The clonotype originates from a middle-aged woman with acute COVID-19. The rearrangement joins TRBV15 to TRBJ1-4; D is perhaps TRBD1 (6 bases). Sequencing was carried out using PBMCs or T cells enriched from blood (not recorded which). The CDR3 loop reads CATSDQWTETYHF. The CDR3 DNA reads TGTGCCACCAGCGACCAATGGACAGAGACCTATCACTTT.